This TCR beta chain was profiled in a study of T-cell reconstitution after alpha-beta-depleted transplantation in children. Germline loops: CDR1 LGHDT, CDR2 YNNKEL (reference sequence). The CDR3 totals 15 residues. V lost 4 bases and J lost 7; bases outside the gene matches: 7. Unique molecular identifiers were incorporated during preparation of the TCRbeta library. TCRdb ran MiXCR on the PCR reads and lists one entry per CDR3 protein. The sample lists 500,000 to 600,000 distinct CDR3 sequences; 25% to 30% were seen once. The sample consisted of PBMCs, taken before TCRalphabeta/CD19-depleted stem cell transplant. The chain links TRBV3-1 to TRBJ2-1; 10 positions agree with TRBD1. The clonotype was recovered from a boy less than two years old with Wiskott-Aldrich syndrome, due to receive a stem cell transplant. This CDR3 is CASSPRDRGFNEQFF. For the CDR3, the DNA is TGTGCCAGCAGCCCCCGGGACAGGGGTTTTAATGAGCAGTTCTTC.